This TCR beta chain was found in a study of radiotherapy plus CTLA-4 blockade in lung cancer. Study results and limitations: After treatment with radiotherapy plus ipilimumab, TCR clones that came from the tumor expanded in blood.

Between the trimmed V and J ends, which lost 4 bases and 2 bases, there was a span of 22 bases. Germline V lookup: CDR1 SGHTA, CDR2 FQGNSA. The CDR3 totals 18 residues. Profiling relied on immunoSEQ multiplex PCR, and the TCRdb table lists in-frame clones only, not all of them. Here the sample spans under 45,000 clones, roughly 73% being singletons. In chemo-refractory metastatic non-small-cell lung cancer, patients got ipilimumab CTLA-4 blockade together with focal radiation. This clone was counted a few times. Antigen: not known. The sample was peripheral blood, taken from a patient treated with radiotherapy plus ipilimumab. The V gene is TRBV7-2, the J gene TRBJ2-3, with D possibly matching TRBD2 (5 bases). This TCR came from a human donor with non-small cell lung cancer that progressed on radiotherapy plus ipilimumab. The CDR3 spells CASSSDGKPARATDTQYF. The CDR3 nucleotides read TGTGCCAGCAGCTCGGACGGGAAACCCGCCCGGGCCACAGATACGCAGTATTTT.